The 12 T cell receptor beta chains reported below all come from one sample, sequenced in a study of monozygotic twins with inflammatory bowel disease. From the 5' RACE reads, TCRdb lists one entry per CDR3 protein and no DNA. The sample shows around 400,000 distinct CDR3 sequences, and roughly 2.5% sits with its ten largest clones. The sequencing sample was made of blood. The origin of the receptors is a human donor with ulcerative colitis or Crohn's disease, or a healthy co-twin of an affected twin (not recorded which).

The chain employs TRBV30 and TRBJ1-3. The CDR3 has 15 residues. CDR1 and CDR2 from the germline V gene are GTSNPN and SVGIG (reference sequence). The CDR3 sequence: CAWSPTGRSGNTIYF.

This sequence joins TRBV4-3 and TRBJ2-7; the D call of TRBD1 rests on TCRdb alone, since no DNA is present to check it. The CDR3 runs 14 residues. Germline loops: CDR1 LGHNA, CDR2 YSLEER. This chain's CDR3 is CASSQARGPHEQYF.

J is TRBJ1-2 and V is TRBV7-2; TCRdb's D call of TRBD1 is untestable without DNA. Per the germline V gene, CDR1 is SGHTA and CDR2 is FQGNSA. The CDR3 contains 15 residues. This chain's CDR3 is CASSGDRGRNYGYTF.

CDR3 region: CASSLRTNNEQFF. The rearrangement uses TRBV11-3 and TRBJ2-1. The CDR3 consists of 13 residues. Germline CDR1 SGHNT, CDR2 YENEEA.

The chain links TRBV5-1 to TRBJ1-2; TCRdb proposes TRBD1, but this gene call is untestable without DNA. The CDR3 is 15 residues long. Germline V gives CDR1 SGHRS, CDR2 YFSETQ. The CDR3 is CASSFTGGQGESYTF.

V gene TRBV7-9 combines with J gene TRBJ2-1; the D call from TCRdb, TRBD1, cannot be confirmed without DNA. Germline values: CDR1 SEHNR, CDR2 FQNEAQ (reference sequence). CDR3 length: 11 amino acids. The CDR3 loop reads CASSFRDIVFF.

CDR3 loop: CSVEASPTNNEQFF. The rearrangement uses TRBV29-1 and TRBJ2-1; the D call of TRBD2 rests on TCRdb alone, since no DNA is present to check it. The V gene's germline CDR1 is SQVTM and CDR2 ANQGSEA. The CDR3 sequence is 14 residues long.

The chain employs TRBV6-1 and TRBJ2-1; the TRBD1 assignment by TCRdb is unverifiable without DNA. The germline V gene has CDR1 MNHNS and CDR2 SASEGT. The CDR3 has 15 residues. The CDR3 loop is CASSARQGASNEQFF.

The chain couples TRBV10-3 to TRBJ2-5. Germline V gives CDR1 ENHRY, CDR2 SYGVKD. The CDR3 runs 13 residues. The CDR3 is CAISGVLMETQYF.

This chain joins TRBV20-1 and TRBJ2-3; as DNA is missing, the TRBD2 call by TCRdb cannot be tested. The CDR3 has 16 residues. Germline-derived CDR1 and CDR2 are DFQATT and SNEGSKA (reference sequence). The CDR3: CSARRGTSGVTDTQYF.

J is TRBJ1-2 and V is TRBV10-1; as DNA is missing, the TRBD1 call by TCRdb cannot be tested. The CDR3 runs to 12 residues. Germline lookup yields CDR1 WNHNN and CDR2 SYGVQD (reference sequence). CDR3 sequence: CASSNRDYGYTF.

The gene calls are TRBV4-1 and TRBJ2-1; TCRdb lists TRBD2, though no DNA is available to test this call. Germline lookup yields CDR1 MGHRA and CDR2 YSYEKL. The CDR3 consists of 16 residues. The CDR3 sequence is CASSQVTSGPYNEQFF.